The clone carrying this TCR beta chain turned up a few times. The sample originates from a study of tumor and adjacent non-tumor tissue in lung cancer. RNA was extracted from bulk tissue without any cell sorting. Trimming left V 6 bases short and J 0 bases short, with 8 bases between. CDR1 is MNHNY, CDR2 SVGAGI, per germline (reference sequence). The CDR3 consists of 13 residues. Three rounds of nested PCR, following a modified ARM-PCR protocol, produced the TCRbeta library. TCRdb passed the multiplex PCR reads through MiXCR, listing each CDR3 protein once. The sample lists over 110,000 distinct CDR3 sequences, approximately 70% occurring once.

The V gene is TRBV6-6, the J gene TRBJ2-5; tentative D call: TRBD2 (6 bases). The source of this sequence is a man aged 60 to 75 with small cell lung cancer. The material sequenced was lung tumor tissue. The CDR3 here is CASRRDDQETQYF. The CDR3, as DNA: TGTGCCAGCAGGCGGGACGACCAAGAGACCCAGTACTTC.